This T cell receptor beta chain comes out of a study of cytotoxic CD8 clonotypes in ibrutinib-treated CLL. Study-wide context: Mean yields were about 280,000 productive templates and roughly 94,000 productive rearrangements per sample.

Libraries were prepared by immunoSEQ multiplex PCR; TCRdb keeps only in-frame clonotypes and omits some of them. The data contain about 140,000 clones, about 80% of them seen just once; the ten biggest clones take up around 30%. CDR1 and CDR2 from the germline V gene are LNHDA and SQIVND (reference sequence). The CDR3 extends over 18 amino acids. J was trimmed by 2 bases and V by 5 bases; bases with no gene match: 12. Sequenced material: PBMCs, taken after 12 months of ibrutinib treatment. The chain is built from TRBV19 and TRBJ2-5, with 12 nucleotides matching TRBD2. The TCR was taken from a human donor with chronic lymphocytic leukemia. The CDR3 DNA sequence: TGTGCCAGTAGTCTTAGGCTGCCGGGACTAGCGGGTCAAGAGACCCAGTACTTC. Translated, it gives CASSLRLPGLAGQETQYF.